The clone carrying this TCR beta chain was counted ten times or more. Unique molecular identifiers were incorporated during preparation of the TCRbeta library. TCRdb independently ran MiXCR on the PCR reads; one entry per CDR3 protein. Of approximately 200,000 distinct CDR3 sequences in the sample, just over 14% were seen once. V was pared by 0 bases and J by 7 bases, with 12 bases between. Per the germline V gene, CDR1 is MNHEY and CDR2 is SVGAGI. This CDR3 is built from 15 residues. This entry belongs to a study of T-cell reconstitution after alpha-beta-depleted transplantation in children. This chain joins TRBV6-5 and TRBJ2-2; the D call may be TRBD1 or TRBD2 (6 bases each). The receptor was isolated from a human donor who donated a stem cell graft to a child with acute lymphoblastic leukemia. This sample comprised PBMCs from the stem cell graft donor, obtained from the stem cell graft. CDR3 bases: TGTGCCAGCAGTTACTCGCCGGGGGCGGGCGGGGAGCTGTTTTTT. It specifies CASSYSPGAGGELFF.